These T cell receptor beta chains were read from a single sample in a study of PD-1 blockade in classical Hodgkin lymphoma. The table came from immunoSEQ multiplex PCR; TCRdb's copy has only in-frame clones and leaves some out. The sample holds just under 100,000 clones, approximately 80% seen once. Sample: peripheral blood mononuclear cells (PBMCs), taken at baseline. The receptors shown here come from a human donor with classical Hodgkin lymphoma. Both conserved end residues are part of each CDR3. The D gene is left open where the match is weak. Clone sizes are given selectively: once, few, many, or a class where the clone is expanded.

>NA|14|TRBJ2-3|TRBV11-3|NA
TGTGCCAGCAGCCCGGGGCTTGGCAGGCATACGCAGTATTTT
CASSPGLGRHTQYF
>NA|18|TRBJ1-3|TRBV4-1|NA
TGCGCCAGCAGCCAAGAAGGGGCAGGCATAGGGTCTGGAAACACCATATATTTT
CASSQEGAGIGSGNTIYF
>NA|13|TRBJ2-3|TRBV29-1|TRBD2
TGCAGCGTTGAACGAGCGGGAACAGATACGCAGTATTTT
CSVERAGTDTQYF
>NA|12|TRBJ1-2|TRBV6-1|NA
TGTGCCAGCAGTGAACTGGTGCATGGCTACACCTTC
CASSELVHGYTF
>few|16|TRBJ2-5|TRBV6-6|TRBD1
TGTGCCAGCAGCCGGGGGGGACAGGGGGCTCAAGAGACCCAGTACTTC
CASSRGGQGAQETQYF
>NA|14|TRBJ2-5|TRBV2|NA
TGTGCCAGCAGTGGCCGACAGTTAGGGGAGACCCAGTACTTC
CASSGRQLGETQYF
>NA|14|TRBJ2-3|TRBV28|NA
TGTGCCAGCAGTTTGACGGGGTACACAGATACGCAGTATTTT
CASSLTGYTDTQYF
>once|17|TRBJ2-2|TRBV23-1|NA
TGCGCCAGCAGCCAAGACCGGGCCCATCCGGTGGGGCGGGAGCTGTTTTTT
CASSQDRAHPVGRELFF
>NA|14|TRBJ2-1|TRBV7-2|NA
TGTGCCAGCAGCTTAGACAGTACCTACAATGAGCAGTTCTTC
CASSLDSTYNEQFF
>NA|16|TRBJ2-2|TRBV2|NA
TGTGCCAGCAGTGACCGGGACCTCGGTAAGCTGGCGGAGCTGTTTTTT
CASSDRDLGKLAELFF